Listed below are T cell receptor beta chains from one sample, sequenced in a study of blood T cell repertoires in COVID-19. Sequenced by immunoSEQ multiplex PCR; TCRdb stores in-frame clones only, minus some. The repertoire includes about 270,000 clones, around 93% of them detected once, and 2.8% sits in the top ten. The sample taken for sequencing was PBMCs or T cells enriched from blood (not recorded which). The receptors were sampled from a man aged 40-49 years who had been exposed to COVID-19. CDR3s include the opening cysteine and the closing phenylalanine or tryptophan. D genes are given only for firm matches. Clone size is shown for a subset of rows, as once, few, many or a class of expanded clone.

length: 15
V: TRBV10-2
size: .
J: TRBJ1-3
D: .
CDR3: CASSEIGDSGNTIYF
DNA: TGCGCCAGCAGTGAGATCGGGGACTCTGGAAACACCATATATTTT

length: 15
V: TRBV19
size: .
J: TRBJ2-7
D: .
CDR3: CASTNARAAPYEQYF
DNA: TGTGCCAGTACCAATGCGAGGGCGGCCCCCTACGAGCAGTACTTC

length: 15
V: TRBV29-1
size: .
J: TRBJ2-1
D: .
CDR3: CSVEYIDSSYNEQFF
DNA: TGCAGCGTTGAATATATCGACAGCTCCTACAATGAGCAGTTCTTC

length: 16
V: TRBV9
size: .
J: TRBJ2-7
D: TRBD2
CDR3: CASSVGVVAGELEQYF
DNA: TGTGCCAGCAGCGTAGGGGTTGTAGCGGGAGAACTCGAGCAGTACTTC

length: 19
V: TRBV11-3
size: .
J: TRBJ2-5
D: .
CDR3: CASSPFFRGGDGEQETQYF
DNA: TGTGCCAGCAGCCCCTTTTTTCGGGGTGGCGACGGTGAACAAGAGACCCAGTACTTC

length: 17
V: TRBV19
size: .
J: TRBJ1-4
D: .
CDR3: CASSITGPSSTGEKLFF
DNA: TGTGCCAGTAGTATAACAGGGCCGAGCAGCACGGGTGAAAAACTGTTTTTT

length: 16
V: TRBV3-1/TRBV3-2
size: .
J: TRBJ2-3
D: .
CDR3: CASSQVGAGLTDTQYF
DNA: TGTGCCAGCAGCCAAGTGGGTGCGGGACTCACAGATACGCAGTATTTT

length: 14
V: TRBV4-1
size: .
J: TRBJ1-4
D: .
CDR3: CASSQRQGNEKLFF
DNA: TGCGCCAGCAGCCAAAGGCAGGGAAATGAAAAACTGTTTTTT

length: 16
V: TRBV30
size: once
J: TRBJ2-5
D: .
CDR3: CAWSKPGVGVQETQYF
DNA: TGTGCCTGGAGTAAACCCGGGGTTGGAGTCCAAGAGACCCAGTACTTC

length: 13
V: TRBV7-7
size: .
J: TRBJ2-5
D: .
CDR3: CASSLNRRGTQYF
DNA: TGTGCCAGCAGCTTAAACCGACGGGGGACCCAGTACTTC

length: 16
V: TRBV21-1
size: .
J: TRBJ2-3
D: .
CDR3: CASGPTGAKAVGAQYF
DNA: TGTGCCAGCGGCCCGACAGGGGCGAAGGCAGTGGGAGCGCAGTATTTT

length: 13
V: TRBV7-2
size: once
J: TRBJ2-5
D: .
CDR3: CASSRTKQETQYF
DNA: TGTGCCAGCAGCCGGACTAAGCAAGAGACCCAGTACTTC

length: 15
V: TRBV28
size: .
J: TRBJ1-2
D: TRBD1
CDR3: CASSSRTGEAYGYTF
DNA: TGTGCCAGCAGTTCGAGGACAGGGGAGGCCTATGGCTACACCTTC

length: 13
V: TRBV7-6
size: once
J: TRBJ2-1
D: .
CDR3: CASSFGSSNEQFF
DNA: TGTGCCAGCAGCTTTGGCTCGTCAAATGAGCAGTTCTTC

length: 16
V: TRBV6-4
size: .
J: TRBJ2-2
D: TRBD1
CDR3: CASSDSGTANTGELFF
DNA: TGTGCCAGCAGTGACTCCGGGACAGCTAACACCGGGGAGCTGTTTTTT

length: 18
V: TRBV2
size: .
J: TRBJ2-1
D: TRBD2
CDR3: CASSEGSGTSGSGNEQFF
DNA: TGTGCCAGCAGTGAAGGATCCGGGACTAGCGGGAGTGGGAATGAGCAGTTCTTC

length: 16
V: TRBV6-6
size: .
J: TRBJ2-7
D: TRBD2
CDR3: CASSYSGFREGPEQYF
DNA: TGTGCCAGCAGTTACTCGGGGTTCCGGGAGGGCCCCGAGCAGTACTTC

length: 11
V: TRBV12-3/TRBV12-4
size: .
J: TRBJ1-2
D: TRBD1
CDR3: CASSRKTGAAF
DNA: TGTGCCAGCAGTCGAAAGACAGGGGCGGCCTTC

length: 15
V: TRBV7-3
size: .
J: TRBJ2-1
D: TRBD2
CDR3: CASSVTSGSYTEQFF
DNA: TGTGCCAGCAGCGTGACTAGCGGGAGTTATACTGAGCAGTTCTTC

length: 12
V: TRBV29-1
size: .
J: TRBJ2-7
D: TRBD2
CDR3: CSLRTSGYEQYF
DNA: TGCAGCCTGCGGACTAGCGGCTACGAGCAGTACTTC

length: 14
V: TRBV11-3
size: .
J: TRBJ2-7
D: .
CDR3: CASSLDLGQFEQYF
DNA: TGTGCCAGCAGCTTAGATCTTGGGCAATTCGAGCAGTACTTC

length: 14
V: TRBV7-2
size: .
J: TRBJ1-2
D: TRBD1
CDR3: CASTVQGIDYGYTF
DNA: TGTGCCAGCACCGTACAGGGGATCGACTATGGCTACACCTTC

length: 20
V: TRBV9
size: .
J: TRBJ1-6
D: TRBD1
CDR3: CASSAFSGTGGKTYNSPLHF
DNA: TGTGCCAGCAGCGCCTTTTCCGGGACAGGGGGGAAGACCTATAATTCACCCCTCCACTTT

length: 16
V: TRBV6-2/TRBV6-3
size: .
J: TRBJ2-5
D: TRBD2
CDR3: CASSYGTSGSQETQYF
DNA: TGTGCCAGCAGTTACGGCACTAGCGGGAGCCAAGAGACCCAGTACTTC

length: 12
V: TRBV7-8
size: .
J: TRBJ2-7
D: .
CDR3: CASSLRLYEQYF
DNA: TGTGCCAGCAGCCTCCGGTTGTACGAGCAGTACTTC

length: 14
V: TRBV3-1/TRBV3-2
size: .
J: TRBJ1-1
D: .
CDR3: CASSQATGYTEAFF
DNA: TGTGCCAGCAGCCAGGCTACAGGGTACACTGAAGCTTTCTTT

length: 11
V: TRBV29-1
size: .
J: TRBJ1-1
D: .
CDR3: CSVDSFTEAFF
DNA: TGCAGCGTTGATTCATTCACTGAAGCTTTCTTT

length: 16
V: TRBV9
size: .
J: TRBJ2-3
D: TRBD2
CDR3: CASSARLAGGTDTQYF
DNA: TGTGCCAGCAGCGCTAGACTAGCGGGAGGCACAGATACGCAGTATTTT

length: 13
V: TRBV6-2/TRBV6-3
size: .
J: TRBJ2-7
D: .
CDR3: CASSYGLTYEQYF
DNA: TGTGCCAGCAGTTACGGGCTAACCTACGAGCAGTACTTC

length: 14
V: TRBV5-1
size: .
J: TRBJ2-1
D: TRBD2
CDR3: CASSIGQTSGRQFF
DNA: TGCGCCAGCAGCATCGGTCAGACTAGCGGGAGACAGTTCTTC

length: 13
V: TRBV6-1
size: .
J: TRBJ1-5
D: .
CDR3: CASSENRREPQHF
DNA: TGTGCCAGCAGTGAAAACCGAAGAGAGCCCCAGCATTTT

length: 18
V: TRBV11-2
size: .
J: TRBJ2-5
D: TRBD2
CDR3: CASSPLTSGRAGTRTQYF
DNA: TGTGCCAGCAGCCCACTCACTAGCGGGAGGGCCGGGACCCGGACCCAGTACTTC

length: 14
V: TRBV6-5
size: once
J: TRBJ1-2
D: TRBD1
CDR3: CASSSQTGTYGYTF
DNA: TGTGCCAGCAGTTCCCAGACAGGGACCTATGGCTACACCTTC

length: 16
V: TRBV30
size: .
J: TRBJ2-3
D: .
CDR3: CAWSVTRGSITDTQYF
DNA: TGTGCCTGGAGTGTAACACGAGGTTCGATCACAGATACGCAGTATTTT

length: 16
V: TRBV7-3
size: .
J: TRBJ2-2
D: TRBD1
CDR3: CASSLSPQGDTGELFF
DNA: TGTGCCAGCAGCTTAAGCCCACAGGGGGACACCGGGGAGCTGTTTTTT

length: 13
V: TRBV19
size: .
J: TRBJ2-7
D: .
CDR3: CASSVKSSYEQYF
DNA: TGTGCCAGTTCAGTGAAAAGCTCCTACGAGCAGTACTTC

length: 15
V: TRBV6-5
size: .
J: TRBJ2-3
D: .
CDR3: CASSYSQAPTDTQYF
DNA: TGTGCCAGCAGTTACTCCCAAGCGCCCACAGATACGCAGTATTTT

length: 15
V: TRBV4-1
size: .
J: TRBJ2-3
D: .
CDR3: CASSQAEDFSDTQYF
DNA: TGCGCCAGCAGCCAAGCCGAGGATTTTTCAGATACGCAGTATTTT

length: 15
V: TRBV28
size: few
J: TRBJ1-4
D: TRBD1
CDR3: CASSMGQGAKKKLFF
DNA: TGTGCCAGCAGTATGGGACAGGGGGCGAAGAAAAAACTGTTTTTT

length: 15
V: TRBV7-2
size: .
J: TRBJ1-2
D: TRBD1
CDR3: CASSTRTGANYGYTF
DNA: TGTGCCAGCAGCACAAGGACAGGGGCCAACTATGGCTACACCTTC

length: 16
V: TRBV15
size: few
J: TRBJ2-3
D: TRBD2
CDR3: CATSRELAGAGDTQYF
DNA: TGTGCCACCAGCAGAGAACTAGCGGGAGCAGGTGATACGCAGTATTTT

length: 14
V: TRBV5-6
size: .
J: TRBJ2-2
D: .
CDR3: CASSFSGYTGELFF
DNA: TGTGCCAGCAGCTTTTCAGGGTACACCGGGGAGCTGTTTTTT

length: 16
V: TRBV12-5
size: .
J: TRBJ2-3
D: TRBD2
CDR3: CASGRTSGRGTDTQYF
DNA: TGTGCTAGTGGTAGGACTAGCGGGAGGGGCACAGATACGCAGTATTTT

length: 17
V: TRBV2
size: .
J: TRBJ2-6
D: .
CDR3: CASSDRGQRSGANVLTF
DNA: TGTGCCAGCAGTGACCGTGGACAGAGATCTGGGGCCAACGTCCTGACTTTC

length: 14
V: TRBV7-9
size: once
J: TRBJ2-7
D: TRBD1
CDR3: CASSDPRDRDEQYF
DNA: TGTGCCAGCAGCGACCCGAGAGACAGGGACGAGCAGTACTTC

length: 17
V: TRBV28
size: .
J: TRBJ2-6
D: TRBD1
CDR3: CASSVGTGYSGANVLTF
DNA: TGTGCCAGCAGTGTCGGGACAGGATACTCTGGGGCCAACGTCCTGACTTTC

length: 17
V: TRBV7-9
size: .
J: TRBJ1-4
D: .
CDR3: CASSLVSGRLNNEKLFF
DNA: TGTGCCAGCAGCTTAGTATCGGGGAGACTTAATAATGAAAAACTGTTTTTT

length: 14
V: TRBV6-5
size: .
J: TRBJ1-1
D: .
CDR3: CASRSAGAGTEAFF
DNA: TGTGCCAGCAGGTCGGCGGGCGCGGGTACTGAAGCTTTCTTT

length: 20
V: TRBV24-1
size: .
J: TRBJ2-1
D: TRBD1
CDR3: CATSEGGGVGAGTHYNEQFF
DNA: TGTGCCACCAGTGAAGGGGGCGGCGTTGGGGCCGGAACTCACTACAATGAGCAGTTCTTC

length: 15
V: TRBV6-1
size: .
J: TRBJ1-1
D: .
CDR3: CASSEARGDGTEAFF
DNA: TGTGCCAGCAGTGAAGCAAGGGGCGACGGCACTGAAGCTTTCTTT

length: 14
V: TRBV6-5
size: few
J: TRBJ2-7
D: .
CDR3: CASSSPSSSYEQYF
DNA: TGTGCCAGCAGTAGTCCCTCCAGCTCCTACGAGCAGTACTTC

length: 11
V: TRBV3-1/TRBV3-2
size: .
J: TRBJ2-3
D: .
CDR3: CASSAPDTQYF
DNA: TGTGCCAGCAGCGCGCCAGATACGCAGTATTTT

length: 16
V: TRBV19
size: .
J: TRBJ2-7
D: TRBD1
CDR3: CASSPSSGQVIYEQYF
DNA: TGTGCCAGTAGCCCCTCGTCGGGACAGGTAATCTACGAGCAGTACTTC